This entry lists 8 T cell receptor beta chains sequenced from one sample in a study of T cells in tumors after PD-1 blockade. This table comes from immunoSEQ multiplex PCR, and its TCRdb copy is limited to in-frame clones, with some not included. The data show about 21,000 clones, around 85% seen once. Sample: PBMCs, taken after anti-PD-1 therapy. The receptors were sampled from a human donor with advanced basal cell or squamous cell carcinoma (not recorded which).

This clone has only one observation. V usage is TRBV5-1 and J usage is TRBJ1-5, with D unresolved. The germline V gene has CDR1 SGHRS and CDR2 YFSETQ. The CDR3 length is 16 residues. The V gene lost 0 bases and the J gene lost 6 bases, with 16 bases spanning the gap. CDR3 DNA sequence: TGCGCCAGCAGCTTGGAGCCCTTAGGAGCGGGTCAGCCCCAGCATTTT. Its protein is CASSLEPLGAGQPQHF. Based on the CDR3 plus reference TRBV5-1 and TRBJ1-5, the full variable domain is KAGVTQTPRYLIKTRGQQVTLSCSPISGHRSVSWYQQTPGQGLQFLFEYFSETQRNKGNFPGRFSGRQFSNSRSEMNVSTLELGDSALYLCASSLEPLGAGQPQHFGDGTRLSIL.

The V gene is TRBV28, the J gene TRBJ1-1; 8 positions agree with TRBD1. CDR3 length: 15 amino acids. V shed 2 bases, J shed 6 bases, and the junction held 8 bases outside the gene matches. Per the germline V gene, CDR1 is MDHEN and CDR2 is SYDVKM. DNA for the CDR3: TGTGCCAGCAGTTTAATTCAGGGGGCTCAATCTGAAGCTTTCTTT. It specifies CASSLIQGAQSEAFF.

The CDR3 nucleotides read TGTGCCAGCACTTCCGGGGGAGGCAATCAGCCCCAGCATTTT. It yields the protein CASTSGGGNQPQHF. V is TRBV5-8 and J is TRBJ1-5; TRBD1 is a possible D gene (5 bases). V lost 6 bases, J lost 2 bases, and 12 bases lay in between. In germline, CDR1 is SGHTS, CDR2 YDEGEE. The CDR3 is made up of 14 amino acids.

This chain joins TRBV5-1 and TRBJ1-6; D is ambiguous. V lost 0 bases and J lost 0, with 4 bases in between. The CDR3 is 15 amino acids. Germline assignment: CDR1 SGHRS and CDR2 YFSETQ. The CDR3 region is CASSLEGSYNSPLHF. CDR3 nucleotides: TGCGCCAGCAGCTTGGAGGGCTCCTATAATTCACCCCTCCACTTT.

Turning to this clone: The junction differs from germline at one of its ends, possibly a read error. The V gene is TRBV2, the J gene TRBJ2-7, with 8 nucleotides matching TRBD2. CDR3 size: 15 residues. The V gene's germline CDR1 is SNHLY and CDR2 FYNNEI. CDR3 amino acids: CASREAGDGSYEQYF. As DNA, the CDR3 is TGTGCCAGCAGGGAAGCGGGAGATGGATCCTACGAGCAGTACTTC.

The table lists this clone with a count of one. This sequence joins TRBV7-9 and TRBJ1-3; D possibly corresponds to TRBD1 (6 bases). Germline lookup yields CDR1 SEHNR and CDR2 FQNEAQ (reference sequence). The CDR3 is made up of 15 amino acids. Trimming pared 1 base from V and 4 bases from J, leaving 11 bases between. CDR3 DNA: TGTGCCAGCAGCTTAGTTCAGGGGCGCGGAAACACCATATATTTT. Protein sequence: CASSLVQGRGNTIYF.

This chain joins TRBV6-6 and TRBJ2-5; D unresolved. V lost 6 bases and J 1 base, leaving 15 bases between the germline ends. Looked up from germline, CDR1 is MNHNY and CDR2 is SVGAGI (reference sequence). The CDR3 covers 15 residues. The CDR3 sequence: CASSPDTYPQETQYF. The CDR3 DNA reads as TGTGCCAGCAGCCCTGACACCTACCCCCAAGAGACCCAGTACTTC.

This clone has only one observation. The rearrangement uses TRBV18 and TRBJ2-1, with 7 bases lining up with TRBD2. The CDR3 loop spans 14 amino acids. Germline V lookup: CDR1 KGHSH, CDR2 LQKENI. The junction had 5 bases not matched to a gene; V was cut back by 6 bases and J by 3 bases. The CDR3 nucleotides are TGTGCCAGCTCCAGGGCTAGCGGCTACAATGAGCAGTTCTTC. This codes for CASSRASGYNEQFF.